The clone carrying this TCR beta chain was found many times. Its antigen is not identified. Making use of molecular barcodes, quantitative 5'-RACE generated TCR beta libraries. In TCRdb, the 5' RACE reads were re-called with MiXCR into one record per CDR3 protein. The sample contains about 700,000 distinct CDR3 sequences, over 15% of which appear only once. Germline-derived CDR1 and CDR2 are MNHNS and SASEGT. This CDR3 spans 12 amino acids. Trimming left V 6 bases short and J 0 bases short, with 5 bases between. The sample comes from a study of CD8 T cells in ankylosing spondylitis. Overall study findings and caveats: Enrichment of disease-linked clones was reportedly significant in matched ankylosing spondylitis synovial fluid. Peripheral blood samples showed relatively rare disease-linked clones, and these clones were CD8+. Reactive arthritis synovial fluid and blood were previously reported to contain some motif variants. Made up of eight highly homologous variants, a TCR beta motif appeared characteristic of ankylosing spondylitis blood.

Sequencing was carried out using blood, either unsorted or a sorted T cell fraction (not recorded which). The chain couples TRBV6-1 to TRBJ1-1; D unclear. The TCR was taken from a male donor with ankylosing spondylitis. In DNA form, the CDR3 reads TGTGCCAGCAGCAGACTGAACACTGAAGCTTTCTTT. Encoded protein: CASSRLNTEAFF.